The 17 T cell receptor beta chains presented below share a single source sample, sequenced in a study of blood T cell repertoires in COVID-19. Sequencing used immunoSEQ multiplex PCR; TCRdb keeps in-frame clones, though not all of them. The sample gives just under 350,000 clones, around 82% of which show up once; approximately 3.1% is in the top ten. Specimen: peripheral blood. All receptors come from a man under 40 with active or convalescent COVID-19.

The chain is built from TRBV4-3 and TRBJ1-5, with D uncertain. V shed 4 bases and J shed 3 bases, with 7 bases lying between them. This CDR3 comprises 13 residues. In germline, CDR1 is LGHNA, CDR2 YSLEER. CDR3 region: CASSPDSNQPQHF. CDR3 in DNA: TGCGCCAGCAGCCCAGACTCCAATCAGCCCCAGCATTTT.

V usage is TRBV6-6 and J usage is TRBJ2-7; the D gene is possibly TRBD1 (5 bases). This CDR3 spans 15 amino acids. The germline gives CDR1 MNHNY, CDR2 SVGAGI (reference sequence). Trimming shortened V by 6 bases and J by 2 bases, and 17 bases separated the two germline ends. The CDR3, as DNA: TGTGCCAGCAGCCCTGAGGACACGGGCCCCTACGAGCAGTACTTC. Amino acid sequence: CASSPEDTGPYEQYF.

CDR3 protein: CASSYAGAPVNYGYTF. The CDR3 DNA reads as TGTGCCAGCAGTTACGCAGGGGCGCCCGTCAACTATGGCTACACCTTC. The chain carries TRBV6-5 and TRBJ1-2; D may be TRBD1 (6 bases). V lost 2 bases and J lost 2, with 15 bases in between. Germline CDR1 is MNHEY and CDR2 is SVGAGI. This CDR3 contains 16 residues.

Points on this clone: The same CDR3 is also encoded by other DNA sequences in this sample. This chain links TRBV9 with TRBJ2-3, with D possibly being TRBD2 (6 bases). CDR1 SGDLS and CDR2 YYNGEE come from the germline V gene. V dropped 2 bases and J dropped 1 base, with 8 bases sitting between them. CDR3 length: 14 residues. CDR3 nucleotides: TGTGCCAGCAGCGTCGCGGGGCGCACAGATACGCAGTATTTT. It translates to CASSVAGRTDTQYF.

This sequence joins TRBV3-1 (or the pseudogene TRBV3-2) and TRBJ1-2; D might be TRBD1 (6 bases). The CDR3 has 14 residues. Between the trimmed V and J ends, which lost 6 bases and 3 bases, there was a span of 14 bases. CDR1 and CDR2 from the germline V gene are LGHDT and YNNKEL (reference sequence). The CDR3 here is CASRATHRDYGYTF. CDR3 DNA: TGTGCCAGCAGGGCAACACACAGGGACTATGGCTACACCTTC.

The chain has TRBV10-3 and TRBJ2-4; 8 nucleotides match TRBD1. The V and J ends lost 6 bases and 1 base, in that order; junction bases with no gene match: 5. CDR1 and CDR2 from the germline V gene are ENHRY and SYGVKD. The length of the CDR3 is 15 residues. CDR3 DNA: TGTGCCATCAGCGCGACAGGGGTGGCCAAAAACATTCAGTACTTC. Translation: CAISATGVAKNIQYF.

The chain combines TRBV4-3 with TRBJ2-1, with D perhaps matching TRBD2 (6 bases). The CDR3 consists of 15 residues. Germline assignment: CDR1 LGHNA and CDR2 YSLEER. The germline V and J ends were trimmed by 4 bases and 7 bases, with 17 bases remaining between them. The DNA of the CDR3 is TGCGCCAGCAGCCCTCTCCCCGGGAGTAGGAATGAGCAGTTCTTC. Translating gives CASSPLPGSRNEQFF.

The CDR3: CASSPPLREGRRSQYF. CDR3 nucleotide sequence: TGTGCCAGCAGCCCCCCCTTGCGGGAGGGCCGTCGGTCCCAGTACTTC. V and J are TRBV11-2 and TRBJ2-5, with 9 bases aligning to TRBD2. This CDR3 comprises 16 residues. Losses at the gene ends were 5 bases for V and 9 bases for J; bases not matched to a gene: 16. Per germline, CDR1 SGHAT and CDR2 FQNNGV. The full variable domain, with the rest looked up from reference TRBV11-2 and TRBJ2-5, is EAGVAQSPRYKIIEKRQSVAFWCNPISGHATLYWYQQILGQGPKLLIQFQNNGVVDDSQLPKDRFSAERLKGVDSTLKIQPAKLEDSAVYLCASSPPLREGRRSQYFGPGTRLLVL.

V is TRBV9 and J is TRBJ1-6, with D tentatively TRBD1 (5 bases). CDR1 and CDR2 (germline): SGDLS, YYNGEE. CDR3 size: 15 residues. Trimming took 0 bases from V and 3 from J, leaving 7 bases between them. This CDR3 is CASSVAGGYNSPLHF. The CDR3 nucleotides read TGTGCCAGCAGCGTAGCCGGGGGCTATAATTCACCCCTCCACTTT.

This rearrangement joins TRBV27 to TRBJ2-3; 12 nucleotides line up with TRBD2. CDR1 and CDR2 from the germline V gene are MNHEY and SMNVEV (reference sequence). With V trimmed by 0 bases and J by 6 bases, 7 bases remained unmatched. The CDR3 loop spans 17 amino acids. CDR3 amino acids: CASSLSRTSGILDTQYF. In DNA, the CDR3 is TGTGCCAGCAGTTTATCTCGGACTAGCGGGATTCTGGATACGCAGTATTTT.

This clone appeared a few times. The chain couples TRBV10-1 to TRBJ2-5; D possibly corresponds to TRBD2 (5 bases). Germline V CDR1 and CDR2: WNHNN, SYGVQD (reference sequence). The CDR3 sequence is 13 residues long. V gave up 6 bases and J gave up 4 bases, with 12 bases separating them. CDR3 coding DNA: TGCGCCAGCAGATTCCGGACTCGAGAGACCCAGTACTTC. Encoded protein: CASRFRTRETQYF.

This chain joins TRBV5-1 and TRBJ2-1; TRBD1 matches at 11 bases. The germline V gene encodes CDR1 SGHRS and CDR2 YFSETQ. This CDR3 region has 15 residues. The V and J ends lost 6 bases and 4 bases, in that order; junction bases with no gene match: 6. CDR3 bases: TGCGCCAGCACCTTAGGGACAGGGGGGTACAATGAGCAGTTCTTC. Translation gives CASTLGTGGYNEQFF.

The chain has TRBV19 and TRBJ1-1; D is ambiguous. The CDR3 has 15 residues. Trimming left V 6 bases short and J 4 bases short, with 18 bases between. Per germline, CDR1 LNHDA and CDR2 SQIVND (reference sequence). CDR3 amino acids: CASSLVASSGTEAFF. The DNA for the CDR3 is TGTGCCAGTAGCTTAGTCGCAAGTAGTGGCACTGAAGCTTTCTTT.

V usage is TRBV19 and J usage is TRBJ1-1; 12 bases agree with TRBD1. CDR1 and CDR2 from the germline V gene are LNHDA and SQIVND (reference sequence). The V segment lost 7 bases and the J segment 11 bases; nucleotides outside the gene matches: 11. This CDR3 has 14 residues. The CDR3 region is CASTGTGGDTRAFF. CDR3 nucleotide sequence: TGTGCCAGTACCGGGACAGGGGGCGATACTAGGGCTTTCTTT.

CDR3 sequence reads: CASSYDSQAKNSPLHF. The CDR3 region has the DNA TGTGCCAGCAGTTACGATTCCCAGGCGAAAAATTCACCCCTCCACTTT. The gene calls are TRBV6-5 and TRBJ1-6; D gene uncertain. V was pared by 2 bases and J by 7 bases, with 15 bases between. The CDR3 is made up of 16 amino acids. Looked up from germline, CDR1 is MNHEY and CDR2 is SVGAGI.

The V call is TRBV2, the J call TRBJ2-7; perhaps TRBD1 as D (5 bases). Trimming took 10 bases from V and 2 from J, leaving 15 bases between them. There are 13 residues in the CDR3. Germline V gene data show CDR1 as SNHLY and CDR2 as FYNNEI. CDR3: CATKVGHPYEQYF. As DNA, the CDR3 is TGTGCCACCAAGGTCGGACATCCCTACGAGCAGTACTTC. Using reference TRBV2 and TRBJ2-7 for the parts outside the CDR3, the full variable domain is EPEVTQTPSHQVTQMGQEVILRCVPISNHLYFYWYRQILGQKVEFLVSFYNNEISEKSEIFDDQFSVERPDGSNFTLKIRSTKLEDSAMYFCATKVGHPYEQYFGPGTRLTVT.

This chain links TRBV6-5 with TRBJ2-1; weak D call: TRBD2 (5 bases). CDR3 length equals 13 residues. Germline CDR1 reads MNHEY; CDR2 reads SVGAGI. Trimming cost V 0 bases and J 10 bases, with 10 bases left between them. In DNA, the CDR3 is TGTGCCAGCAGTTACTCGAAAGCGGCAGAGCAGTTCTTC. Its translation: CASSYSKAAEQFF.